The 25 T cell receptor beta chains reported below all come from one sample, sequenced in a study of Graves' ophthalmopathy and Graves' hyperthyroidism. Amplified material comprised TCR beta CDR3 regions derived from RNA transcripts. HTBI-primed RT-PCR formed the first round, and a multiplex PCR formed the second. TCRdb reanalysed the multiplex PCR reads using MiXCR and keeps one entry per CDR3 protein. The sample consists of about 700,000 distinct CDR3 sequences, about 44% of them appearing once. Sequenced sample: peripheral blood. Every receptor here comes from an adult man with Graves' ophthalmopathy.

The gene calls are TRBV29-1 and TRBJ1-1, with a weak D call TRBD1 (5 bases). CDR1 is SQVTM, CDR2 ANQGSEA, per germline. The CDR3 runs to 13 residues. Trimming took 8 bases from V and 1 from J, leaving 14 bases between them. The DNA for the CDR3 is TGCAGCAGTGAATACAGGACGAACACTGAAGCTTTCTTT. Residues: CSSEYRTNTEAFF.

This clonotype occurred many times. The gene calls are TRBV19 and TRBJ1-1, with 7 bases lining up with TRBD1. The germline V gene encodes CDR1 LNHDA and CDR2 SQIVND (reference sequence). Losses at the gene ends were 9 bases for V and 5 bases for J; bases not matched to a gene: 9. CDR3 length: 13 amino acids. This CDR3 is CASTPRGGTEAFF. The CDR3 nucleotides are TGTGCCAGCACTCCCAGGGGGGGGACTGAAGCTTTCTTT. Together with reference TRBV19 and TRBJ1-1, the CDR3 gives the full variable domain: DGGITQSPKYLFRKEGQNVTLSCEQNLNHDAMYWYRQDPGQGLRLIYYSQIVNDFQKGDIAEGYSVSREKKESFPLTVTSAQKNPTAFYLCASTPRGGTEAFFGQGTRLTVV.

The chain links TRBV7-9 to TRBJ2-5; TRBD2 aligns across 7 bases. With V trimmed by 7 bases and J by 5 bases, 10 bases remained unmatched. The CDR3 contains 14 residues. CDR1 SEHNR and CDR2 FQNEAQ come from the germline V gene (reference sequence). CDR3 protein: CASTRTSTKETQYF. The CDR3 nucleotides are TGTGCCAGCACCAGGACTAGTACCAAGGAGACCCAGTACTTC.

V gene TRBV19 combines with J gene TRBJ2-7; D is possibly TRBD1 (5 bases). The CDR3 is 16 amino acids. The germline V and J ends were trimmed by 3 bases and 4 bases, with 19 bases remaining between them. Germline V CDR1 and CDR2: LNHDA, SQIVND (reference sequence). This CDR3 reads CASSIQGSISPYEQYF. The CDR3 DNA is TGTGCCAGTAGTATTCAGGGATCTATCTCCCCTTACGAGCAGTACTTC.

Comment on this clonotype: A read error may be the cause here, since a much bigger clone is one base away. This chain uses TRBV7-2 with TRBJ2-7; the match to TRBD2 covers 9 bases. From germline, CDR1 is SGHTA and CDR2 FQGNSA. The CDR3 is made up of 14 amino acids. The CDR3 sequence is CPSSSLAGRAEQYF. CDR3 DNA: TGTCCCAGCAGCTCCCTAGCGGGACGAGCCGAGCAGTACTTC.

CDR3: CATSKGLATDTQYF. DNA of the CDR3: TGTGCCACCAGCAAAGGACTAGCCACAGATACGCAGTATTTT. The chain is built from TRBV15 and TRBJ2-3, with 8 bases lining up with TRBD2. V shed 4 bases, J shed 2 bases, and the junction held 2 bases outside the gene matches. The CDR3 runs 14 residues. Germline V gene lookup returns CDR1 LNHNV and CDR2 YYDKDF (reference sequence).

This clonotype was picked up a small number of times. The J gene is TRBJ2-5, the V gene TRBV7-9; no clear D. CDR1 and CDR2 (germline): SEHNR, FQNEAQ (reference sequence). With 3 bases removed from V and 5 bases from J, the gap between germline ends came to 16 bases. The CDR3 sequence is 15 residues long. The CDR3 DNA sequence: TGTGCCAGCAGCTTGGTATGGTCCTCGAGGGAGACCCAGTACTTC. Its translation is CASSLVWSSRETQYF.

This chain uses TRBV14 with TRBJ2-7; unclear D gene. V lost 0 bases and J 3 bases, leaving 9 bases between the germline ends. This CDR3 region has 14 residues. The V gene's germline CDR1 is SGHDN and CDR2 FVKESK. The CDR3 loop reads CASSQDRLNYEQYF. The CDR3 coding sequence is TGTGCCAGCAGCCAAGATAGGCTGAACTACGAGCAGTACTTC.

The CDR3 reads CASSLLGFGAFF. The CDR3 DNA reads as TGTGCCAGCAGCCTGCTCGGCTTTGGAGCTTTCTTT. The chain recombines TRBV3-1 with TRBJ1-1, with D hard to call. Germline CDR1 is LGHDT and CDR2 is YNNKEL (reference sequence). Trimming removed 4 bases from V and 10 bases from J, with 13 bases in between. This CDR3 comprises 12 residues.

The V call is TRBV7-9, the J call TRBJ2-2; D tentatively reads TRBD1 or TRBD2 (5 bases each). V was trimmed by 4 bases and J by 7 bases, leaving 16 bases between them. The CDR3 contains 15 residues. The germline V gene encodes CDR1 SEHNR and CDR2 FQNEAQ (reference sequence). The CDR3: CASSSGTPRGGELFF. CDR3 nucleotide sequence: TGTGCCAGCAGCTCCGGGACCCCCAGAGGCGGGGAGCTGTTTTTT.

Details on this clonotype: Given a much more abundant clone one base away, this may be a read error. As the CDR3 is not closed by the conserved phenylalanine or tryptophan, this likely results from a read error. The chain recombines TRBV7-2 with TRBJ2-7; 7 positions agree with TRBD2. The CDR3 contains 13 residues. V lost 5 bases to trimming and J lost 3 bases; unmatched junction nucleotides: 4. Germline CDR1 and CDR2: SGHTA and FQGNSA. CDR3 protein: CASSVRDYYEQYL. The DNA of the CDR3 is TGTGCCAGCAGCGTCCGGGACTACTACGAGCAGTACCTC.

V and J are TRBV19 and TRBJ2-7; 11 bases match TRBD1. Germline V lookup: CDR1 LNHDA, CDR2 SQIVND (reference sequence). V trimming: 9 bases; J trimming: 6 bases; junction bases outside the gene matches: 13. CDR3 size: 15 residues. CDR3 loop: CASSAPGTGGLEQYF. The CDR3 DNA follows: TGTGCCAGCAGTGCTCCCGGGACAGGGGGGCTCGAGCAGTACTTC.

This clonotype was seen a few times. This rearrangement joins TRBV7-6 to TRBJ1-1; D perhaps matches TRBD1 (5 bases). Deletions cut 5 bases from V and 2 bases from J, with 15 bases between. The CDR3 runs 15 residues. Germline assignment: CDR1 SGHVS and CDR2 FNYEAQ. The CDR3 spells CASSPLGTGNTEAFF. The CDR3 DNA follows: TGTGCCAGCAGCCCCCTCGGGACGGGAAACACTGAAGCTTTCTTT.

This clonotype came up many times. This chain links TRBV14 with TRBJ1-2; the D is unclear. The CDR3 has 14 amino acids. CDR1 is SGHDN, CDR2 FVKESK, per germline. The ends were cut back, 2 bases at V and 8 bases at J, with 15 bases in the middle. CDR3 nucleotide sequence: TGTGCCAGCAGCCAACTATACAGAACCGGGGGCTACACCTTC. This translates into CASSQLYRTGGYTF. The entire variable domain, with the rest obtained from reference TRBV14 and TRBJ1-2, is as follows: EAGVTQFPSHSVIEKGQTVTLRCDPISGHDNLYWYRRVMGKEIKFLLHFVKESKQDESGMPNNRFLAERTGGTYSTLKVQPAELEDSGVYFCASSQLYRTGGYTFGSGTRLTVV.

For this clonotype: The missing conserved phenylalanine or tryptophan at the end of this CDR3 makes a read error likely. The chain has TRBV4-2 and TRBJ1-1; no definite D call. Germline assignment: CDR1 LGHNA and CDR2 YNFKEQ. Trimming cost V 5 bases and J 5 bases, with 9 bases left between them. The CDR3 spans 12 residues. CDR3 amino acids: CASSLVETEAFL. The CDR3 DNA follows: TGTGCCAGCAGCTTGGTAGAGACTGAAGCTTTCCTT.

This clonotype was seen once. The final CDR3 position lacks the conserved phenylalanine or tryptophan, pointing to a likely read error. The J gene is TRBJ2-3, the V gene TRBV9, with TRBD2 as a possible D gene (7 bases). The length of the CDR3 is 14 residues. Germline loops: CDR1 SGDLS, CDR2 YYNGEE. CDR3 protein: CASSGGGGTDTQYL. CDR3 nucleotide sequence: TGTGCCAGCAGTGGCGGGGGCGGCACAGATACACAGTATTTG.

The rearrangement uses TRBV15 and TRBJ1-4; D unclear. With 0 bases removed from V and 7 bases from J, the gap between germline ends came to 9 bases. CDR1 and CDR2 (germline): LNHNV, YYDKDF (reference sequence). There are 14 residues in the CDR3. The CDR3 sequence is CATSREHNTEKLFF. The DNA of the CDR3 is TGTGCCACCAGCAGAGAACACAACACTGAAAAACTGTTTTTT.

J is TRBJ1-2 and V is TRBV3-1; unclear D gene. The ends were cut back, 3 bases at V and 1 base at J, with 9 bases in the middle. Germline-derived CDR1 and CDR2 are LGHDT and YNNKEL (reference sequence). The CDR3 is 14 amino acids. CDR3 sequence (DNA): TGTGCCAGCAGCCAGGGGTACTATAACTATGGCTACACCTTC. Protein sequence: CASSQGYYNYGYTF.

Concerning this clonotype itself: A much larger clone is a single base away; this may be a read error. Lacking the conserved final phenylalanine or tryptophan, this CDR3 likely reflects a read error. V usage is TRBV29-1 and J usage is TRBJ1-2; D gene uncertain. CDR1 SQVTM and CDR2 ANQGSEA come from the germline V gene. The CDR3 length is 14 residues. Trimming took 0 bases from V and 4 from J, leaving 12 bases between them. CDR3 sequence: CSVEDKEGIYGYTL. CDR3 nucleotides: TGCAGCGTTGAAGATAAGGAAGGGATCTATGGCTACACCCTC.

This clonotype was detected many times. The chain joins TRBV12-3 or TRBV12-4 to TRBJ1-2; D perhaps matches TRBD1 (5 bases). The CDR3 is 14 residues long. The V gene lost 6 bases and the J gene lost 0 bases, with 11 bases spanning the gap. The CDR3 DNA reads as TGTGCCAGCAGGGGACCAGGCTCTAACTATGGCTACACCTTC. This translates into CASRGPGSNYGYTF.

To note about this clonotype: Germline and junction disagree at one end, which may indicate a read error. The chain carries TRBV20-1 and TRBJ1-5; the match to TRBD1 covers 10 bases. This CDR3 is built from 19 residues. The germline CDR1 and CDR2 sequences are DFQATT and SNEGSKA (reference sequence). CDR3 nucleotides: TGCAGTGCTGGAGATAAAATATGGTCAGGACAGGGGGAAATTCAGCCCCAGCATTTT. Translating gives CSAGDKIWSGQGEIQPQHF.

Comment on this clonotype: A single base separates this from a much larger clone, so it may be a read error. The chain employs TRBV9 and TRBJ1-1; D may be TRBD1 (6 bases). Germline lookup yields CDR1 SGDLS and CDR2 YYNGEE. CDR3 size: 15 residues. The CDR3 nucleotides are TGTGCCAGCAGACATGACAGGTGGGAGAGGACTGAAGCTCTCTTT. Protein product: CASRHDRWERTEALF.

Many counts were recorded for this clonotype. The chain is built from TRBV7-9 and TRBJ2-2; no clear D gene. CDR3 length: 13 amino acids. Germline V lookup: CDR1 SEHNR, CDR2 FQNEAQ (reference sequence). With 5 bases removed from V and 6 bases from J, the gap between germline ends came to 10 bases. CDR3 in amino acids: CASSPGNPGELFF. CDR3 DNA sequence: TGTGCCAGCAGCCCTGGCAACCCCGGGGAGCTGTTTTTT. The variable domain in full, completed from reference TRBV7-9 and TRBJ2-2, reads DTGVSQNPRHKITKRGQNVTFRCDPISEHNRLYWYRQTLGQGPEFLTYFQNEAQLEKSRLLSDRFSAERPKGSFSTLEIQRTEQGDSAMYLCASSPGNPGELFFGEGSRLTVL.

The chain uses TRBV20-1 and TRBJ2-7; no definite D call. The length of the CDR3 is 15 residues. Trimming left V 0 bases short and J 2 bases short, with 14 bases between. Per the germline V gene, CDR1 is DFQATT and CDR2 is SNEGSKA (reference sequence). The CDR3 region has the DNA TGCAGTGCTAGAGATAGGGCTCAAATTACCTACGAGCAGTACTTC. It yields the protein CSARDRAQITYEQYF.

The DNA of the CDR3 is TGTGCCAGCAGCTTAGGTAGCGGGGGGGCCTCAGTTTCTTACGAGCAGTACTTC. Encoded protein: CASSLGSGGASVSYEQYF. The genes are TRBV7-2 and TRBJ2-7; TRBD2 matches 11 bases. V lost 1 base and J lost 4; bases outside the gene matches: 12. The CDR3 is made up of 18 amino acids. In germline, CDR1 is SGHTA, CDR2 FQGNSA. The full variable domain, completed using reference TRBV7-2 and TRBJ2-7, is GAGVSQSPSNKVTEKGKDVELRCDPISGHTALYWYRQSLGQGLEFLIYFQGNSAPDKSGLPSDRFSAERTGGSVSTLTIQRTQQEDSAVYLCASSLGSGGASVSYEQYFGPGTRLTVT.